One sample yielded the 20 T cell receptor beta chains listed below, sequenced in a study of CD4+ T cells in melanoma. Clones were read by immunoSEQ multiplex PCR, and TCRdb kept only the in-frame ones, dropping some. The repertoire includes thousands of clones, roughly 66% of them detected once, and 20% to 25% sits in the top ten. The sequenced sample consisted of cells from a culture (not recorded whether cultured in vitro). The source is a human donor with melanoma.

This chain links TRBV6-5 with TRBJ1-5; D is perhaps TRBD1 (5 bases). V lost 9 bases to trimming and J lost 6 bases, with 12 bases between them. The germline gives CDR1 MNHEY, CDR2 SVGAGI. CDR3 size: 12 residues. CDR3 in DNA: TGTGCCAGTGGGACCGGGCCTCAGCCCCAGCATTTT. This gives the protein CASGTGPQPQHF.

The rearrangement joins TRBV11-2 to TRBJ2-3, with D tentatively TRBD1 (5 bases). Germline V gene sequence: CDR1 SGHAT, CDR2 FQNNGV. The CDR3 covers 15 residues. V was cut by 1 base and J by 0 bases, with 8 bases left in between. The CDR3 DNA reads as TGTGCCAGCAGCTTAGGGGGCACTAGCACAGATACGCAGTATTTT. Residues: CASSLGGTSTDTQYF.

This clone was found a few times. This chain connects TRBV12-3 or TRBV12-4 to TRBJ2-7; 8 bases are shared with TRBD1. V lost 5 bases to trimming and J lost 3 bases; unmatched junction nucleotides: 3. The CDR3 contains 13 residues. The CDR3 loop reads CASSITGGYEQYF. DNA for the CDR3: TGTGCCAGCAGTATAACAGGGGGCTACGAGCAGTACTTC.

The chain combines TRBV5-8 with TRBJ1-3; unclear D gene. Germline CDR1 SGHTS, CDR2 YDEGEE. The CDR3 covers 15 residues. The V gene lost 2 bases and the J gene lost 0 bases, with 9 bases spanning the gap. Here the CDR3 DNA reads TGTGCCAGCAGCTTTCTTGCAGACTCTGGAAACACCATATATTTT. Amino acid sequence: CASSFLADSGNTIYF.

The chain carries TRBV2 and TRBJ2-1; D ambiguous. Deletions cut 6 bases from V and 7 bases from J, with 7 bases between. Germline loops: CDR1 SNHLY, CDR2 FYNNEI. The CDR3 consists of 11 residues. In nucleotides, the CDR3 is TGTGCCAGCAGAGTACCGAATGAGCAGTTCTTC. Its protein product is CASRVPNEQFF.

CDR3 DNA sequence: TGTGCCAGCAGCTTAGGTCAGTCTTATGCCTACGAGCAGTACTTC. Translated: CASSLGQSYAYEQYF. V gene TRBV7-8 combines with J gene TRBJ2-7, with D unresolved. The CDR3 has 15 amino acids. V gave up 1 base and J gave up 2 bases, with 12 bases separating them. Germline assignment: CDR1 SGHVS and CDR2 FQNEAQ.

This chain joins TRBV5-1 and TRBJ1-1; the D gene is possibly TRBD1 (6 bases). CDR1 and CDR2 (germline): SGHRS, YFSETQ. Trimming pared 0 bases from V and 1 base from J, leaving 10 bases between. CDR3 length: 15 amino acids. Written as DNA, the CDR3 is TGCGCCAGCAGCTTGGTAGCGGGGGCGAACACTGAAGCTTTCTTT. It translates to CASSLVAGANTEAFF.

This chain joins TRBV18 and TRBJ1-1; 7 bases are a match to TRBD1. In germline, CDR1 is KGHSH, CDR2 LQKENI. Unmatched junction bases numbered 7, after V lost 2 bases and J lost 1 base. The CDR3 has 16 residues. CDR3 residues: CASSPLDRASNTEAFF. As DNA, the CDR3 is TGTGCCAGCTCACCATTAGACAGGGCCTCGAACACTGAAGCTTTCTTT.

The genes are TRBV7-9 and TRBJ1-2, with D perhaps TRBD1 (5 bases). This CDR3 has 15 residues. Germline CDR1 SEHNR, CDR2 FQNEAQ (reference sequence). The germline V and J ends were trimmed by 0 bases and 0 bases, with 8 bases remaining between them. Here the CDR3 reads CASSLAGRANYGYTF. The CDR3 coding sequence is TGTGCCAGCAGCTTAGCGGGCAGGGCTAACTATGGCTACACCTTC.

The V and J genes are TRBV5-1 and TRBJ2-7, with a possible D match to TRBD2 (6 bases). Trimming removed 2 bases at V and 3 bases at J, with 12 bases between. Germline V gene lookup returns CDR1 SGHRS and CDR2 YFSETQ. The CDR3 covers 14 residues. The CDR3 DNA sequence: TGCGCCAGCAGCTTTGGAGGGACGGGCTACGAGCAGTACTTC. Translated: CASSFGGTGYEQYF.

The rearrangement joins TRBV12-3 or TRBV12-4 to TRBJ1-2; TRBD1 might be the D (6 bases). The CDR3 runs 12 residues. Trimming shortened V by 3 bases and J by 11 bases, and 13 bases separated the two germline ends. In nucleotides, the CDR3 is TGTGCCAGCAGTTTGCTAGGCAGGGGTTACACCTTC. The encoded protein is CASSLLGRGYTF.

This clone came up a few times. Here the CDR3 DNA reads TGTGCCAGCAGCCAAGATCATGGGCGGGAACTAGGGCAGCCCCAGCATTTT. The encoded protein is CASSQDHGRELGQPQHF. The chain employs TRBV4-2 and TRBJ1-5; the D is unclear. The germline CDR1 and CDR2 sequences are LGHNA and YNFKEQ. The CDR3 has 17 residues. V was clipped by 0 bases and J by 7 bases, with 19 bases between them.

This chain joins TRBV4-1 and TRBJ1-4; D gene uncertain. CDR3 length: 16 residues. Trimming removed 2 bases at V and 4 bases at J, with 14 bases between. Germline V gene sequence: CDR1 MGHRA, CDR2 YSYEKL. CDR3 sequence reads: CASSQPMGGVNEKLFF. The CDR3 DNA is TGCGCCAGCAGCCAACCCATGGGAGGTGTTAATGAAAAACTGTTTTTT.

This clone was seen only a few times. The chain has TRBV6-5 and TRBJ1-6; 8 bases map to TRBD1. The ends lost 2 bases at V and 8 bases at J; junction bases unmatched: 5. Germline CDR1 is MNHEY and CDR2 is SVGAGI. CDR3 length: 15 residues. The CDR3 region is CASSYTTGADSPLHF. CDR3 nucleotide sequence: TGTGCCAGCAGTTACACGACAGGGGCGGATTCACCCCTCCACTTT.

This clone appeared a few times. Other DNA sequences within the sample encode an identical CDR3. The V call is TRBV5-6, the J call TRBJ1-4; 7 bases fit TRBD1. J lost 6 bases, V lost 0 bases, and 2 bases had no gene match. This CDR3 has 14 amino acids. Germline V gene data show CDR1 as SGHDT and CDR2 as YYEEEE. Here the CDR3 reads CASSLGRGYEKLFF. For the CDR3, the DNA is TGTGCCAGCAGCTTGGGCAGGGGGTATGAAAAACTGTTTTTT.

The chain recombines TRBV6-6 with TRBJ1-4, with D tentatively TRBD1 (6 bases). Deletions cut 2 bases from V and 2 bases from J, with 12 bases between. Germline assignment: CDR1 MNHNY and CDR2 SVGAGI (reference sequence). The CDR3 is made up of 16 amino acids. The CDR3 DNA follows: TGTGCCAGCAGTTACAGGGGGAAGGGCACTAATGAAAAACTGTTTTTT. Encoded protein: CASSYRGKGTNEKLFF.

V and J are TRBV2 and TRBJ2-7; 7 nucleotides match TRBD1. The CDR3 covers 14 residues. Germline V CDR1 and CDR2: SNHLY, FYNNEI. V lost 5 bases to trimming and J lost 10 bases; unmatched junction nucleotides: 14. In DNA form, the CDR3 reads TGTGCCAGCAGTCAGAGTACAGGGGTCCGGGATCAGTACTTC. It encodes CASSQSTGVRDQYF.

This chain uses TRBV2 with TRBJ1-2; 8 positions match TRBD1. Trimming removed 7 bases from V and 8 bases from J; junction bases left unmatched: 9. The germline V gene encodes CDR1 SNHLY and CDR2 FYNNEI. The length of the CDR3 is 13 residues. The CDR3 coding sequence is TGTGCCAGCACTCCAGGGACAGGAGGAGGCTACACCTTC. Its protein product is CASTPGTGGGYTF.

The rearrangement uses TRBV6-1 and TRBJ2-7; D remains ambiguous. Germline V lookup: CDR1 MNHNS, CDR2 SASEGT. The CDR3 runs 13 residues. V was cut by 1 base and J by 2 bases, with 6 bases left in between. As DNA, the CDR3 is TGTGCCAGCAGTGAAGATCCCGCCTACGAGCAGTACTTC. Translated: CASSEDPAYEQYF.

This clone came up a few times. The chain couples TRBV30 to TRBJ1-4; TRBD1 matches at 7 bases. This CDR3 is 13 amino acids long. Per the germline V gene, CDR1 is GTSNPN and CDR2 is SVGIG (reference sequence). V lost 2 bases and J lost 7; bases outside the gene matches: 4. The CDR3 DNA follows: TGTGCCTGGAGTAGGGGGCACGGTGAAAAACTGTTTTTT. Protein: CAWSRGHGEKLFF. Together with reference TRBV30 and TRBJ1-4, the CDR3 gives the full variable domain: SQTIHQWPATLVQPVGSPLSLECTVEGTSNPNLYWYRQAAGRGLQLLFYSVGIGQISSEVPQNLSASRPQDRQFILSSKKLLLSDSGFYLCAWSRGHGEKLFFGSGTQLSVL.